The TCR beta chain under discussion was sequenced for a study of T-cell reconstitution after alpha-beta-depleted transplantation in children. Study-wide points: Reports say that about two months after transplant, the alpha-beta T cells came out of several hundred graft clones that had expanded. Certain patients had high TCRbeta diversity at day 60, and it came from recipient T cells and thymic progenitors that survived. Once a year had passed after transplant, T-cell counts and diversity came mostly from newly produced T cells.

This clonotype has more than one count but fewer than ten. Its antigen remains unknown. Library preparation (for TCRbeta) was performed with unique molecular identifiers. From the PCR reads, TCRdb called clonotypes with MiXCR, one entry per CDR3 protein. The sample includes 450,000 to 600,000 distinct CDR3 sequences, 10% to 15% of them seen just once. CDR3 length: 14 residues. The germline V gene encodes CDR1 MDHEN and CDR2 SYDVKM. The trim removed 6 bases at V and 4 bases at J, leaving 5 bases unmatched. The clonotype comes from a male patient aged 5 to 17 who had a stem cell transplant for acute myeloid leukemia, so the T cells may come from the graft donor. Source: PBMCs, mostly from graft donor cells, taken 360 days after TCRalphabeta/CD19-depleted stem cell transplant. The rearrangement joins TRBV28 to TRBJ2-2; TRBD1 agrees at 7 bases. CDR3 DNA: TGTGCCAGCAGACAACAGGGGTCCACCGGGGAGCTGTTTTTT. Translating gives CASRQQGSTGELFF.